The clone carrying this T cell receptor (beta chain) showed up just once. The source of the sample is a study of T cell changes during pregnancy in multiple sclerosis. Measured with immunoSEQ multiplex PCR; TCRdb has only the in-frame clones, and not every one. The table records roughly 60,000 clones, around 97% of them present only once. CDR1 and CDR2 (germline): MDHEN, SYDVKM. CDR3 length: 15 amino acids. Trimming took 3 bases from V and 0 from J, leaving 9 bases between them. The chain couples TRBV28 to TRBJ2-4, with D perhaps TRBD2 (6 bases). The receptor comes from a female donor with multiple sclerosis, enrolled in a pregnancy study. This specimen consisted of CD8+ T cells from peripheral blood mononuclear cells, obtained after pregnancy. In DNA form, the CDR3 reads TGTGCCAGCAGTTTGGGAGGAGTAGCCAAAAACATTCAGTACTTC. Protein product: CASSLGGVAKNIQYF.